A single sample gave rise to the 26 T cell receptor beta chains below, sequenced in a study of blood T cell repertoires in COVID-19. The data were produced by immunoSEQ multiplex PCR, yet TCRdb's version contains in-frame clones alone and is incomplete. The sample lists more than 110,000 clones, around 78% occurring once. The sequenced sample was peripheral blood. All receptors come from a woman older than 75 with active or convalescent COVID-19.

This chain uses TRBV9 with TRBJ2-1; no clear D. The germline V gene has CDR1 SGDLS and CDR2 YYNGEE. The CDR3 has 11 residues. The V and J ends lost 2 bases and 5 bases respectively, with 2 bases between them. Here the CDR3 DNA reads TGTGCCAGCAGCGTCAACAATGAGCAGTTCTTC. Its translation: CASSVNNEQFF.

This sequence joins TRBV5-4 and TRBJ1-2; D gene unclear. Germline-derived CDR1 and CDR2 are SGHNT and YYREEE (reference sequence). Trimming pared 5 bases from V and 0 bases from J, leaving 11 bases between. The CDR3 sequence is 14 residues long. The DNA of the CDR3 is TGTGCCAGCAGGGCCAGAGGAGCTAACTATGGCTACACCTTC. Translating gives CASRARGANYGYTF. The full variable domain, its missing parts supplied by reference TRBV5-4 and TRBJ1-2, is ETGVTQSPTHLIKTRGQQVTLRCSSQSGHNTVSWYQQALGQGPQFIFQYYREEENGRGNFPPRFSGLQFPNYSSELNVNALELDDSALYLCASRARGANYGYTFGSGTRLTVV.

J is TRBJ1-1 and V is TRBV19, with D possibly TRBD1 on 6 matching bases. V lost 5 bases and J lost 0, with 16 bases in between. The CDR3 spans 16 residues. CDR1 is LNHDA, CDR2 SQIVND, per germline (reference sequence). CDR3 DNA: TGTGCCAGTAGTCCCCGGACAGCCGTAATGAACACTGAAGCTTTCTTT. This gives the protein CASSPRTAVMNTEAFF.

The chain carries TRBV5-5 and TRBJ1-5; TRBD1 might be the D (5 bases). Germline lookup yields CDR1 SGHKS and CDR2 YYEKEE (reference sequence). The CDR3 contains 16 residues. V was cut by 4 bases and J by 1 base, with 15 bases left in between. The CDR3 protein is CASSTGGGLSNQPQHF. The CDR3 bases are TGTGCCAGCAGCACTGGTGGGGGGTTAAGCAATCAGCCCCAGCATTTT.

This chain uses TRBV24-1 with TRBJ2-1; 8 bases map to TRBD2. CDR1 is KGHDR, CDR2 SFDVKD, per germline. Trimming took 5 bases from V and 6 from J; bases not matched to a gene: 11. CDR3 length: 16 residues. CDR3 nucleotide sequence: TGTGCCACCAGTGTCTTTCGGGGGGGGGCCCTCAATGAGCAGTTCTTC. Translation gives CATSVFRGGALNEQFF.

This clone was picked up a small number of times. J is TRBJ1-6 and V is TRBV19; TRBD1 might be the D (6 bases). Trimming stripped 5 bases from V and 9 bases from J, with 17 bases between. There are 15 residues in the CDR3. Germline CDR1 reads LNHDA; CDR2 reads SQIVND (reference sequence). Here the CDR3 reads CASSSLDRPFSPLHF. CDR3 nucleotides: TGTGCCAGTAGTTCCTTGGACAGACCGTTTTCACCCCTCCACTTT.

This clone has a handful of counts. The J gene is TRBJ2-5, the V gene TRBV2; tentatively, D is TRBD2 (6 bases). V lost 5 bases to trimming and J lost 4 bases, with 11 bases between them. There are 13 residues in the CDR3. CDR1 is SNHLY and CDR2 is FYNNEI in the germline V gene. This chain's CDR3 is CASSRGGVETQYF. The CDR3 region has the DNA TGTGCCAGCAGTCGAGGAGGGGTAGAGACCCAGTACTTC.

The V gene is TRBV19, the J gene TRBJ1-3, with a possible D match to TRBD1 (6 bases). The CDR3 extends over 14 amino acids. V lost 7 bases and J lost 5, with 15 bases in between. Germline values: CDR1 LNHDA, CDR2 SQIVND (reference sequence). The CDR3 sequence is CASNPDSLRNTIYF. DNA for the CDR3: TGTGCCAGTAACCCGGACAGTCTTCGAAACACCATATATTTT.

The chain carries TRBV2 and TRBJ2-7, with D unclear. Germline CDR1 and CDR2: SNHLY and FYNNEI. CDR3 length: 12 amino acids. Trimming took 7 bases from V and 2 from J, leaving 9 bases between them. The CDR3 nucleotides read TGTGCCAGCACTTTGGCCACCTACGAGCAGTACTTC. This encodes CASTLATYEQYF.

The CDR3 nucleotides are TGTGCCAGTATATCATCGGGAGGCACCATATATTTT. This translates into CASISSGGTIYF. The rearrangement uses TRBV19 and TRBJ1-3; D not resolved. Germline values: CDR1 LNHDA, CDR2 SQIVND (reference sequence). This CDR3 is 12 amino acids long. The V end was cut by 7 bases, the J end by 9 bases, with 13 bases between.

The chain carries TRBV19 and TRBJ1-2, with TRBD1 matching 9 bases. The CDR3 consists of 16 residues. With V trimmed by 6 bases and J by 3 bases, 11 bases remained unmatched. CDR1 and CDR2 from the germline V gene are LNHDA and SQIVND (reference sequence). CDR3 sequence (DNA): TGTGCCAGTAGCGCACCGGGACAGGGCTTGCACTATGGCTACACCTTC. Amino acid sequence: CASSAPGQGLHYGYTF.

This clone came up once. This chain connects TRBV3-1 (or the pseudogene TRBV3-2) to TRBJ2-5; 12 bases line up with TRBD2. Germline CDR1 and CDR2: LGHDT and YNNKEL (reference sequence). Trimming cost V 1 base and J 0 bases; bases outside gene matches: 12. The CDR3 consists of 20 residues. The CDR3 region is CASSQVLRGLAGHHQETQYF. DNA for the CDR3: TGTGCCAGCAGCCAAGTGCTTAGAGGACTAGCGGGGCACCACCAAGAGACCCAGTACTTC.

This sequence joins TRBV27 and TRBJ2-5; a weak D match, TRBD1 (6 bases). CDR1 is MNHEY, CDR2 SMNVEV, per germline (reference sequence). V lost 6 bases to trimming and J lost 4 bases, with 15 bases between them. The CDR3 consists of 14 residues. The CDR3 loop is CASRAWGRRETQYF. Here the CDR3 DNA reads TGTGCCAGCAGAGCTTGGGGGCGACGAGAGACCCAGTACTTC.

The chain joins TRBV28 to TRBJ1-5; D gene ambiguous. The CDR3 contains 12 residues. Germline values: CDR1 MDHEN, CDR2 SYDVKM. The V end lost 10 bases, the J end lost 0 bases, and 7 bases lay between the germline ends. CDR3 in amino acids: CATRDSNQPQHF. The CDR3 nucleotides are TGTGCCACGAGGGATAGCAATCAGCCCCAGCATTTT.

The chain has TRBV20-1 and TRBJ2-3; a possible D gene is TRBD1 (5 bases). With 3 bases removed from V and 1 base from J, the gap between germline ends came to 14 bases. CDR3 length: 15 residues. Per germline, CDR1 DFQATT and CDR2 SNEGSKA (reference sequence). CDR3 DNA sequence: TGCAGTGCTAGTGTGCGCAGGGCCGGCACAGATACGCAGTATTTT. This sequence encodes CSASVRRAGTDTQYF.

Regarding this clone: Germline and junction disagree at one end, which may indicate a read error. The chain carries TRBV7-7 and TRBJ2-2; D is perhaps TRBD2 (5 bases). This CDR3 has 16 residues. CDR1 is SSHAT, CDR2 FNYEAQ, per germline (reference sequence). The CDR3 DNA reads TGTGCTAGCAGCCCTGGCGGGCTGGCAAACACCGGGGAGCTGTTTTTT. Translating it yields CASSPGGLANTGELFF.

This clone is a singleton in its sample. CDR3 sequence: CASSDISYNQPQHF. The CDR3 DNA follows: TGTGCCAGCAGTGATATTTCTTACAATCAGCCCCAGCATTTT. The rearrangement uses TRBV6-1 and TRBJ1-5, with D unresolved. Trimming cost V 3 bases and J 3 bases, with 9 bases left between them. This CDR3 is built from 14 residues. Germline V lookup: CDR1 MNHNS, CDR2 SASEGT.

The gene calls are TRBV30 and TRBJ2-7; weak D call: TRBD2 (7 bases). Germline CDR1 reads GTSNPN; CDR2 reads SVGIG (reference sequence). The CDR3 sequence is 11 residues long. CDR3 DNA: TGTGCGGCGGGGGCCCGCTACGAGCAGTACTTC. Translation: CAAGARYEQYF.

This chain joins TRBV6-1 and TRBJ2-5; D gene ambiguous. The V and J ends lost 1 base and 6 bases respectively, with 9 bases between them. The CDR3 has 13 residues. Germline V gives CDR1 MNHNS, CDR2 SASEGT. CDR3: CASSEGVRKTQYF. CDR3 DNA: TGTGCCAGCAGTGAAGGAGTGCGAAAGACCCAGTACTTC.

This rearrangement joins TRBV4-1 to TRBJ2-4, with 10 nucleotides matching TRBD2. Germline V CDR1 and CDR2: MGHRA, YSYEKL. CDR3 length equals 16 residues. J gave up 2 bases and V 3 bases, and 4 bases lay outside the gene matches. The DNA of the CDR3 is TGCGCCAGCAGCCAGACAGCGGGGGGGCCCAAAAACATTCAGTACTTC. It is translated as CASSQTAGGPKNIQYF.

The V call is TRBV24-1, the J call TRBJ2-3; D perhaps matches TRBD1 (5 bases). V was clipped by 2 bases and J by 4 bases, with 12 bases between them. The CDR3 runs to 15 residues. Germline-derived CDR1 and CDR2 are KGHDR and SFDVKD. The CDR3 DNA reads as TGTGCCACCAGTGATTCTGGGGCGGCGGCAGATACGCAGTATTTT. It codes for CATSDSGAAADTQYF.

This clone was counted a few times. The V gene is TRBV24-1, the J gene TRBJ2-1; 9 bases line up with TRBD1. Germline lookup yields CDR1 KGHDR and CDR2 SFDVKD. J lost 8 bases, V lost 4 bases, and 14 bases had no gene match. This CDR3 is built from 17 residues. The DNA of the CDR3 is TGTGCCACCAGTGAGAGGCCTAGGGGGACAGGGTCCCATGAGCAGTTCTTC. It specifies CATSERPRGTGSHEQFF.

This chain links TRBV7-6 with TRBJ1-4, with D possibly TRBD1 on 5 matching bases. Per germline, CDR1 SGHVS and CDR2 FNYEAQ. Trimming left V 5 bases short and J 0 bases short, with 10 bases between. The CDR3 has 15 amino acids. CDR3 sequence (DNA): TGTGCCAGCAGCCCCGGGGGAACAACTAATGAAAAACTGTTTTTT. Its protein product is CASSPGGTTNEKLFF. Filled out from reference TRBV7-6 and TRBJ1-4, the complete variable domain reads GAGVSQSPRYKVTKRGQDVALRCDPISGHVSLYWYRQALGQGPEFLTYFNYEAQQDKSGLPNDRFSAERPEGSISTLTIQRTEQRDSAMYRCASSPGGTTNEKLFFGSGTQLSVL.

The chain has TRBV28 and TRBJ2-7; 7 nucleotides line up with TRBD1. The CDR3 is 14 amino acids. The V gene's germline CDR1 is MDHEN and CDR2 SYDVKM. J was trimmed by 1 base and V by 6 bases; bases with no gene match: 6. The CDR3 coding sequence is TGTGCCAGCAGGAGACAGGGTCTTTCCTACGAGCAGTACTTC. It codes for CASRRQGLSYEQYF.

The chain recombines TRBV9 with TRBJ1-1; D might be TRBD1 (5 bases). There are 14 residues in the CDR3. Germline assignment: CDR1 SGDLS and CDR2 YYNGEE. Trimming took off 0 bases at V and 5 bases at J, with 11 bases between the two ends. The CDR3 protein is CASSVGAGMTEAFF. CDR3 in DNA: TGTGCCAGCAGCGTAGGTGCAGGGATGACTGAAGCTTTCTTT. Supplemented by reference TRBV9 and TRBJ1-1, the full variable domain reads DSGVTQTPKHLITATGQRVTLRCSPRSGDLSVYWYQQSLDQGLQFLIQYYNGEERAKGNILERFSAQQFPDLHSELNLSSLELGDSALYFCASSVGAGMTEAFFGQGTRLTVV.

The V gene is TRBV2, the J gene TRBJ2-7; TRBD1 matches 8 bases. The CDR3 is 15 amino acids. Germline V lookup: CDR1 SNHLY, CDR2 FYNNEI. Trimming took 1 base from V and 2 from J; bases not matched to a gene: 4. The CDR3 here is CASSEGTGLTYEQYF. CDR3 in DNA: TGTGCCAGCAGTGAAGGGACAGGGCTTACCTACGAGCAGTACTTC.